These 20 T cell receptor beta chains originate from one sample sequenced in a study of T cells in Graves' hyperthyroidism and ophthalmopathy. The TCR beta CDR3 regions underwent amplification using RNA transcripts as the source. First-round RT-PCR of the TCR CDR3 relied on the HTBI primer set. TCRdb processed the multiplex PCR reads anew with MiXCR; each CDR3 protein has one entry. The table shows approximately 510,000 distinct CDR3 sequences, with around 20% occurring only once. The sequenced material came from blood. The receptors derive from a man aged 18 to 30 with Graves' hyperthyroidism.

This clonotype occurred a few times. CDR3 region: CASSLGAWDGYTF. CDR3 in DNA: TGCGCCAGCAGCTTGGGCGCATGGGATGGCTACACCTTC. The chain combines TRBV5-1 with TRBJ1-2; D is undetermined. The CDR3 extends over 13 amino acids. Trimming cost V 0 bases and J 6 bases, with 9 bases left between them. CDR1 SGHRS and CDR2 YFSETQ come from the germline V gene.

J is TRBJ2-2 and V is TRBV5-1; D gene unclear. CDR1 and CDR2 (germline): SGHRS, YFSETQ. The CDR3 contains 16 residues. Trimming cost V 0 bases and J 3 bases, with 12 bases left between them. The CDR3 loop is CASSLEGRAYTGELFF. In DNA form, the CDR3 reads TGCGCCAGCAGCTTGGAAGGACGGGCTTACACCGGGGAGCTGTTTTTT.

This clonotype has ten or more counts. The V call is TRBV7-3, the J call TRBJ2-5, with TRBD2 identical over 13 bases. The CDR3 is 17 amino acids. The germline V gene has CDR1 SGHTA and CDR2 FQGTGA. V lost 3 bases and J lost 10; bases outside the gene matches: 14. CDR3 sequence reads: CASSFSRPRTSGGVQYF. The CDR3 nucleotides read TGTGCCAGCAGCTTTTCCCGCCCTCGGACTAGCGGGGGAGTCCAGTACTTC.

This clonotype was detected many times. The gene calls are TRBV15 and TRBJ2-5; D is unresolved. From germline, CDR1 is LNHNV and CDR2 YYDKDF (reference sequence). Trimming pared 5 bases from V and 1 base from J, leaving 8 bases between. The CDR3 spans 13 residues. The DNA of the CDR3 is TGTGCCACCAGCGCTTTGGTCCAAGAGACCCAGTACTTC. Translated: CATSALVQETQYF.

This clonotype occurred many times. In nucleotides, the CDR3 is TGTGCCAGCAGCCAGACCCCTTCACGACTGAACACTGAAGCTTTCTTT. Translation gives CASSQTPSRLNTEAFF. The V call is TRBV9, the J call TRBJ1-1; no definite D call. The CDR3 loop spans 16 amino acids. In germline, CDR1 is SGDLS, CDR2 YYNGEE. Between the trimmed V and J ends, which lost 4 bases and 0 bases, there was a span of 16 bases.

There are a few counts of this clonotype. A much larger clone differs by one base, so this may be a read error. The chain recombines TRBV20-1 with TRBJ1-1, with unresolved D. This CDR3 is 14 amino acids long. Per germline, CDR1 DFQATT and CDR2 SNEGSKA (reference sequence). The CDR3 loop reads CSASRMPQSNRACF. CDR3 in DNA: TGCAGTGCTAGCCGGATGCCTCAATCTAACAGAGCTTGCTTT.

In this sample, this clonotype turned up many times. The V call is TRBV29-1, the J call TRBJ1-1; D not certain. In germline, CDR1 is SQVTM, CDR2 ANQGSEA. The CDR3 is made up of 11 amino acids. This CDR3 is CTDLEGGEAFF. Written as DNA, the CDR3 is TGCACCGACCTGGAGGGAGGTGAAGCTTTCTTT.

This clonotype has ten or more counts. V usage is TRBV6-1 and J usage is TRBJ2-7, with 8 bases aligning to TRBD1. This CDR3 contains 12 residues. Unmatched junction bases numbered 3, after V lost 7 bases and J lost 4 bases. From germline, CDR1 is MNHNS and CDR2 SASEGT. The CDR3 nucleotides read TGTGCCAGCATAGACAGGGGATACGAGCAGTACTTC. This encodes CASIDRGYEQYF.

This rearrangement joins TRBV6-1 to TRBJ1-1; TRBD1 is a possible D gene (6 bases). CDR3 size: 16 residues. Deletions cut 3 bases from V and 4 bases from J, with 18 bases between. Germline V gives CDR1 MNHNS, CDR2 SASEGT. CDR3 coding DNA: TGTGCCAGCAGTGAGAGGGGGGTAGGGTATGGCACTGAAGCTTTCTTT. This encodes CASSERGVGYGTEAFF.

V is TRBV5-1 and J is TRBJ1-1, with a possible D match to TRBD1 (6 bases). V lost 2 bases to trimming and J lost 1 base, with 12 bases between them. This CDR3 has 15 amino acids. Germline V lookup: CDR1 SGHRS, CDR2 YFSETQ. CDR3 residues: CASSFTGGGNTEAFF. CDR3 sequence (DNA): TGCGCCAGCAGCTTTACGGGAGGGGGGAACACTGAAGCTTTCTTT.

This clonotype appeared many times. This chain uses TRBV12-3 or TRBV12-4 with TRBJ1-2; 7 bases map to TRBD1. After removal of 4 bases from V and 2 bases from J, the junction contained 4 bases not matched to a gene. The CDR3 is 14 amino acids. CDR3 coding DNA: TGTGCCAGCAGTTCAACACAGGGGAACTATGGCTACACCTTC. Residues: CASSSTQGNYGYTF.

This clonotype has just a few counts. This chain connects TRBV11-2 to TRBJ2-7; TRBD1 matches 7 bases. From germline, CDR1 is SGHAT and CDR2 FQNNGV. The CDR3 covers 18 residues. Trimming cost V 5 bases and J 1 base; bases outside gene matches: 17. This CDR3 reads CASSPDRSPDRRSYEQYF. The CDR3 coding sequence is TGTGCCAGCAGCCCGGACAGGTCCCCGGACAGGAGGTCCTACGAGCAGTACTTC.

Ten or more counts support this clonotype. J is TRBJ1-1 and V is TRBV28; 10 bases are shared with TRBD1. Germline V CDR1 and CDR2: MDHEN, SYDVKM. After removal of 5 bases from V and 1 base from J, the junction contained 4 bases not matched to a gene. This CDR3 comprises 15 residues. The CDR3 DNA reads TGTGCCAGCAGTCCGAGGACAGGGGGGAACACTGAAGCTTTCTTT. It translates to CASSPRTGGNTEAFF.

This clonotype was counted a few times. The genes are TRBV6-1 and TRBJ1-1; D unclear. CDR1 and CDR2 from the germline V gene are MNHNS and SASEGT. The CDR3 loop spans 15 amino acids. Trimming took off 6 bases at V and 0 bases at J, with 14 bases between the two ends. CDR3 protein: CASSLQSRMNTEAFF. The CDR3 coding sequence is TGTGCCAGCAGCCTACAGTCGAGGATGAACACTGAAGCTTTCTTT.

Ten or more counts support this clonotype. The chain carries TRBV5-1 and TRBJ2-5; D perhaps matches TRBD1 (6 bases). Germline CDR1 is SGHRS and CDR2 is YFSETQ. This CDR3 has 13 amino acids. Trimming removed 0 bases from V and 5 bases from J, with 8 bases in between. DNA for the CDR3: TGCGCCAGCAGCTTGGGTACAGGGGAGACCCAGTACTTC. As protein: CASSLGTGETQYF.

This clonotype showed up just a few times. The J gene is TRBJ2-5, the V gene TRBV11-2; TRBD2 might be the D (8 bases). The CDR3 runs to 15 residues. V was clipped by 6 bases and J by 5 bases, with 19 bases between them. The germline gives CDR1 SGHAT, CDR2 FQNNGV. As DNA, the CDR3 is TGTGCCAGCAGTCGGGAGGGGGCGTTTATGGAGACCCAGTACTTC. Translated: CASSREGAFMETQYF.

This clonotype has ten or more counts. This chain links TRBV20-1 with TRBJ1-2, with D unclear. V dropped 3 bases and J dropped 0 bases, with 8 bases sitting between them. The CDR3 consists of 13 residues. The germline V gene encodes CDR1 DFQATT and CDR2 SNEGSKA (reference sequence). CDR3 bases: TGCAGTGCTAGCGTGGGGACTAACTATGGCTACACCTTC. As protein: CSASVGTNYGYTF.

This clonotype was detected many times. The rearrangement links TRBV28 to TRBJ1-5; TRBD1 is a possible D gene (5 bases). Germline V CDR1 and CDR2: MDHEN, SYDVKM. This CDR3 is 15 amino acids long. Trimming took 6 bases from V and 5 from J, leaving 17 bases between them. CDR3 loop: CASRGDSAGDQPQHF. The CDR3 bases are TGTGCCAGCAGGGGAGACAGCGCGGGGGATCAGCCCCAGCATTTT.

The CDR3 nucleotides read TGTGCCAGCAGCAGACAGGGACTTTCTACCGAGCAGTACTTC. Translation: CASSRQGLSTEQYF. This chain uses TRBV6-1 with TRBJ2-7; D might be TRBD1 (7 bases). Germline values: CDR1 MNHNS, CDR2 SASEGT. This CDR3 comprises 14 residues. The V end was cut by 6 bases, the J end by 6 bases, with 18 bases between.

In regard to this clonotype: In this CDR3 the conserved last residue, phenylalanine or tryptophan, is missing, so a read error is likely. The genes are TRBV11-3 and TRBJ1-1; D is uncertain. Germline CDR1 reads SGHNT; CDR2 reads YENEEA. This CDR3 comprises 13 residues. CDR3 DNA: TGTGCCAGCTGCTTGAAACTGAACACTGAAGCTTTCGTT. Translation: CASCLKLNTEAFV.